The following is a T cell receptor (beta chain) sequence with its context. Under the authors' procedure: Scientists estimated how many nucleated cells there were by amplifying reference gene primers. Sequencing was performed with immunoSEQ multiplex PCR; in TCRdb, only in-frame clones are kept and a portion is missing. D and trimming were read from the DNA, whereas the V and J calls and clone size are those reported in that table. Of around 330,000 clones in the sample, roughly 90% were seen once. This entry is derived from a study of blood T cell repertoires in COVID-19. For the study at large: T cells, B-cell-depleted T cells, or PBMCs supplied cDNA or gDNA.

Deletions cut 0 bases from V and 3 bases from J, with 11 bases between. The V gene's germline CDR1 is SEHNR and CDR2 FQNEAQ (reference sequence). This CDR3 is 15 amino acids long. Categorization into cohorts depended on clinical history that participants reported. V and J are TRBV7-9 and TRBJ2-5, with a tentative D call TRBD2 (5 bases). The material sequenced was PBMCs or T cells enriched from blood (not recorded which). The TCR comes from a man in his sixties who had recovered from COVID-19. The CDR3 sequence is CASSLAWPGKETQYF. The CDR3 DNA reads as TGTGCCAGCAGCTTAGCGTGGCCCGGGAAAGAGACCCAGTACTTC.